This T cell receptor (beta chain) was captured in a study of control samples from healthy donors and cancer patients. The CDR3 is made up of 15 amino acids. CDR1 is KGHSH and CDR2 is LQKENI in the germline V gene. V lost 3 bases and J lost 6; bases outside the gene matches: 7. This clone was seen only a few times. Some clones are missing from TCRdb's copy, which holds only in-frame ones; the method was immunoSEQ multiplex PCR. The sample includes 100,000 to 150,000 clones, approximately 92% of them seen just once. The clonotype comes from a man between 18 and 29 years old in good health. The sequencing input was blood. The V call is TRBV18, the J call TRBJ2-2, with TRBD1 matching 7 bases. CDR3 sequence reads: CASSPSGTAAGELFF. CDR3 nucleotides: TGTGCCAGCTCACCTTCCGGGACAGCGGCCGGGGAGCTGTTTTTT.